These 25 T cell receptor beta chains came from one sample sequenced in a study of cytomegalovirus exposure and HLA in healthy donors (dated by TCRdb to about 2017). The library was obtained by the immunoSEQ multiplex PCR assay. For the multiplex PCR, a mixture combining 60 forward primers for TCR Vbeta segments and 13 reverse primers for TCR Jbeta segments was used. In its TCRdb copy, this immuneACCESS table keeps in-frame sequences only and misses some clones. Where compared with another copy, unresolved V genes explain less than half of these, and the others have no known cause. Present in this sample are approximately 160,000 clones, roughly 70% of which were seen just once. Less than 3.5% of the sample is in the top ten clones. Source material: PBMCs. The receptors come from a woman aged 35 to 49 in good health and CMV-seropositive.

This chain connects TRBV6-1 to TRBJ1-1; weak D call: TRBD1 (6 bases). The CDR3 runs 15 residues. From germline, CDR1 is MNHNS and CDR2 SASEGT. V lost 6 bases and J 4 bases, leaving 18 bases between the germline ends. CDR3 DNA: TGTGCCAGCAGCCCCCGATTGGGGGCGATCACTGAAGCTTTCTTT. Translation gives CASSPRLGAITEAFF.

This chain uses TRBV4-2 with TRBJ2-3; 8 nucleotides align to TRBD2. Trimming cost V 3 bases and J 2 bases; bases outside gene matches: 4. The CDR3 totals 15 residues. Germline V gene lookup returns CDR1 LGHNA and CDR2 YNFKEQ. The CDR3 nucleotides read TGTGCCAGCAGCCAGAAAGCGGGGGACACAGATACGCAGTATTTT. Translation: CASSQKAGDTDTQYF.

The V gene is TRBV6-5, the J gene TRBJ2-3, with TRBD2 identical over 8 bases. J gave up 0 bases and V 10 bases, and 3 bases lay outside the gene matches. CDR1 MNHEY and CDR2 SVGAGI come from the germline V gene. This CDR3 comprises 13 residues. DNA for the CDR3: TGTGCCATACGCGGGGGGAGCACAGATACGCAGTATTTT. This translates into CAIRGGSTDTQYF.

V and J are TRBV29-1 and TRBJ2-1; D is perhaps TRBD2 (6 bases). The CDR3 spans 14 residues. Germline V lookup: CDR1 SQVTM, CDR2 ANQGSEA. Trimming took off 5 bases at V and 9 bases at J, with 20 bases between the two ends. CDR3: CSVLFEGRGFEQFF. The DNA of the CDR3 is TGCAGCGTTTTATTCGAGGGCCGGGGGTTTGAGCAGTTCTTC.

This chain links TRBV2 with TRBJ2-1, with a weak D call TRBD2 (5 bases). This CDR3 contains 12 residues. Trimming stripped 6 bases from V and 9 bases from J, with 12 bases between. Per the germline V gene, CDR1 is SNHLY and CDR2 is FYNNEI. This chain's CDR3 is CASREDGGEQFF. In nucleotides, the CDR3 is TGTGCCAGCAGGGAGGATGGTGGTGAGCAGTTCTTC.

The chain links TRBV28 to TRBJ1-5; 8 positions match TRBD1. CDR3 length equals 15 residues. CDR1 is MDHEN, CDR2 SYDVKM, per germline. After removal of 11 bases from V and 0 bases from J, the junction contained 9 bases not matched to a gene. This CDR3 is CAGTGGDGSNQPQHF. In nucleotides, the CDR3 is TGTGCCGGTACAGGGGGAGACGGTAGCAATCAGCCCCAGCATTTT.

This clone has more than one count but fewer than ten. The chain recombines TRBV18 with TRBJ2-6; 7 positions match TRBD1. Trimming removed 6 bases from V and 0 bases from J; junction bases left unmatched: 8. The germline CDR1 and CDR2 sequences are KGHSH and LQKENI. This CDR3 contains 17 residues. The CDR3 sequence: CASSFRTGISGANVLTF. The CDR3 region has the DNA TGTGCCAGCTCCTTCCGGACAGGAATCTCTGGGGCCAACGTCCTGACTTTC.

The CDR3 loop is CASRPTGSTEAFF. The CDR3 nucleotides are TGCGCCAGCAGGCCGACAGGGTCCACTGAAGCTTTCTTT. The rearrangement links TRBV4-3 to TRBJ1-1; 7 positions agree with TRBD1. Germline values: CDR1 LGHNA, CDR2 YSLEER. The CDR3 covers 13 residues. Trimming took 6 bases from V and 4 from J; bases not matched to a gene: 5.

The chain has TRBV7-6 and TRBJ2-7; 8 bases fit TRBD2. Germline CDR1 SGHVS, CDR2 FNYEAQ. The V gene end was trimmed by 4 bases and the J gene end by 5 bases; junction bases not matched to a gene: 7. This CDR3 comprises 14 residues. The CDR3 region is CASSSRTSPHEQYF. The CDR3 nucleotides read TGTGCCAGCAGCTCCCGGACTAGCCCCCACGAGCAGTACTTC.

The chain employs TRBV27 and TRBJ1-1, with D perhaps TRBD1 (6 bases). V lost 5 bases to trimming and J lost 0 bases, with 16 bases between them. CDR3 length: 16 amino acids. Germline V lookup: CDR1 MNHEY, CDR2 SMNVEV (reference sequence). CDR3 nucleotides: TGTGCCAGCAGTCCCACCCGGGGGGGCATGAACACTGAAGCTTTCTTT. Translation: CASSPTRGGMNTEAFF.

The chain links TRBV5-3 to TRBJ2-1; TRBD1 might be the D (7 bases). TRBV5-3 is flagged as an ORF with uncertain function. V lost 3 bases and J 4 bases, leaving 23 bases between the germline ends. The CDR3 contains 18 residues. The CDR3 sequence: CARSSRRQGGLAYNEQFF. In DNA, the CDR3 is TGTGCCAGAAGCTCCCGGCGACAGGGAGGTCTAGCGTACAATGAGCAGTTCTTC.

This clone appeared once. V usage is TRBV5-1 and J usage is TRBJ1-1, with D possibly being TRBD1 (6 bases). CDR3 length: 16 amino acids. V dropped 0 bases and J dropped 0 bases, with 12 bases sitting between them. CDR1 SGHRS and CDR2 YFSETQ come from the germline V gene. The CDR3 spells CASSLGGQPMNTEAFF. The CDR3 nucleotides read TGCGCCAGCAGCTTGGGAGGACAGCCTATGAACACTGAAGCTTTCTTT.

This chain joins TRBV7-3 and TRBJ1-2, with 8 bases aligning to TRBD1. This CDR3 has 14 amino acids. Per the germline V gene, CDR1 is SGHTA and CDR2 is FQGTGA. V was clipped by 5 bases and J by 1 base; unmatched bases: 3. The CDR3 is CASSPDRGNYGYTF. CDR3 bases: TGTGCCAGCAGCCCCGACAGGGGTAACTATGGCTACACCTTC. Combining the CDR3 with reference TRBV7-3 and TRBJ1-2 gives the whole variable domain GAGVSQTPSNKVTEKGKYVELRCDPISGHTALYWYRQSLGQGPEFLIYFQGTGAADDSGLPNDRFFAVRPEGSVSTLKIQRTERGDSAVYLCASSPDRGNYGYTFGSGTRLTVV.

The chain links TRBV6-1 to TRBJ1-6, with D hard to call. Germline V gives CDR1 MNHNS, CDR2 SASEGT. The CDR3 runs 14 residues. V was clipped by 1 base and J by 8 bases, with 9 bases between them. CDR3 DNA: TGTGCCAGCAGTGAAGATTCGAGGGATTCACCCCTCCACTTT. Translating gives CASSEDSRDSPLHF.

This chain joins TRBV6-1 and TRBJ2-4, with D possibly being TRBD1 (6 bases). CDR1 is MNHNS and CDR2 is SASEGT in the germline V gene. This CDR3 contains 15 residues. The V end lost 0 bases, the J end lost 8 bases, and 14 bases lay between the germline ends. CDR3 coding DNA: TGTGCCAGCAGTGAAGCGTTACAGGGATTCTACATTCAGTACTTC. Translation: CASSEALQGFYIQYF.

This clone was seen only a few times. The chain employs TRBV11-2 and TRBJ2-2, with TRBD2 identical over 8 bases. J lost 3 bases, V lost 5 bases, and 5 bases had no gene match. This CDR3 spans 15 amino acids. Germline V lookup: CDR1 SGHAT, CDR2 FQNNGV. In DNA, the CDR3 is TGTGCCAGCAGCCCCACTAGCGGAGACACCGGGGAGCTGTTTTTT. Its translation: CASSPTSGDTGELFF.

V is TRBV9 and J is TRBJ2-3; 11 positions match TRBD2. CDR3 length: 16 amino acids. Germline-derived CDR1 and CDR2 are SGDLS and YYNGEE. The ends lost 3 bases at V and 2 bases at J; junction bases unmatched: 5. CDR3 DNA sequence: TGTGCCAGCAGCGCGGGACTAGCGGAGATCACAGATACGCAGTATTTT. Translation gives CASSAGLAEITDTQYF.

This clone was counted only a few times. This chain connects TRBV28 to TRBJ1-5; perhaps TRBD1 as D (5 bases). V was pared by 4 bases and J by 6 bases, with 16 bases between. The CDR3 loop spans 15 amino acids. CDR1 MDHEN and CDR2 SYDVKM come from the germline V gene. CDR3 in DNA: TGTGCCAGCAGTTCCGCGGGGGGTCAGATTCAGCCCCAGCATTTT. Protein product: CASSSAGGQIQPQHF.

There are a few counts of this clone. V is TRBV19 and J is TRBJ2-5; D gene ambiguous. Germline values: CDR1 LNHDA, CDR2 SQIVND (reference sequence). The CDR3 totals 13 residues. The V and J ends lost 0 bases and 5 bases respectively, with 7 bases between them. CDR3 in amino acids: CASSIDLSETQYF. The DNA for the CDR3 is TGTGCCAGTAGTATAGATCTTTCGGAGACCCAGTACTTC.

V and J are TRBV6-5 and TRBJ2-7; TRBD1 is a possible D gene (5 bases). CDR3 size: 13 residues. Trimming stripped 4 bases from V and 2 bases from J, with 9 bases between. The V gene's germline CDR1 is MNHEY and CDR2 SVGAGI. CDR3 sequence reads: CASSLVGAYEQYF. The DNA for the CDR3 is TGTGCCAGCAGTTTAGTAGGGGCCTACGAGCAGTACTTC.

The V gene is TRBV7-9, the J gene TRBJ1-2; the D is unclear. Deletions cut 5 bases from V and 2 bases from J, with 15 bases between. Germline V CDR1 and CDR2: SEHNR, FQNEAQ (reference sequence). The CDR3 totals 15 residues. The CDR3 DNA follows: TGTGCCAGCAGCCCACCCGGGGTTGTCAACTATGGCTACACCTTC. Translated, it gives CASSPPGVVNYGYTF.

This clone was seen a few times. The chain recombines TRBV6-6 with TRBJ2-5; 12 bases align to TRBD2. V lost 4 bases, J lost 7 bases, and 10 bases stayed unmatched. From germline, CDR1 is MNHNY and CDR2 SVGAGI (reference sequence). This CDR3 contains 16 residues. For the CDR3, the DNA is TGTGCCAGCAGTTCTTCATCTAGCGGGGGGGGAGGGACCCAGTACTTC. As protein: CASSSSSSGGGGTQYF.

The V call is TRBV4-2, the J call TRBJ2-7; 8 nucleotides agree with TRBD1. Germline V gene lookup returns CDR1 LGHNA and CDR2 YNFKEQ. V lost 5 bases to trimming and J lost 0 bases; unmatched junction nucleotides: 6. The length of the CDR3 is 15 residues. The CDR3 region is CASSVGQASSYEQYF. Written as DNA, the CDR3 is TGTGCCAGCAGCGTGGGACAGGCTAGCTCCTACGAGCAGTACTTC.

V usage is TRBV11-2 and J usage is TRBJ1-2; 7 nucleotides match TRBD1. V lost 5 bases to trimming and J lost 6 bases; unmatched junction nucleotides: 9. Per germline, CDR1 SGHAT and CDR2 FQNNGV. The CDR3 sequence is 14 residues long. In DNA, the CDR3 is TGTGCCAGCAGCGGCAGAGGCAGGGGGGATGGCTACACCTTC. Protein sequence: CASSGRGRGDGYTF.

This clone was found once. The chain combines TRBV6-5 with TRBJ2-3; 9 bases are shared with TRBD2. Looked up from germline, CDR1 is MNHEY and CDR2 is SVGAGI. Unmatched junction bases numbered 7, after V lost 6 bases and J lost 6 bases. The CDR3 sequence is 14 residues long. The CDR3 loop is CASRTLGLADTQYF. The CDR3 nucleotides read TGTGCCAGCAGGACACTGGGACTAGCCGATACGCAGTATTTT.